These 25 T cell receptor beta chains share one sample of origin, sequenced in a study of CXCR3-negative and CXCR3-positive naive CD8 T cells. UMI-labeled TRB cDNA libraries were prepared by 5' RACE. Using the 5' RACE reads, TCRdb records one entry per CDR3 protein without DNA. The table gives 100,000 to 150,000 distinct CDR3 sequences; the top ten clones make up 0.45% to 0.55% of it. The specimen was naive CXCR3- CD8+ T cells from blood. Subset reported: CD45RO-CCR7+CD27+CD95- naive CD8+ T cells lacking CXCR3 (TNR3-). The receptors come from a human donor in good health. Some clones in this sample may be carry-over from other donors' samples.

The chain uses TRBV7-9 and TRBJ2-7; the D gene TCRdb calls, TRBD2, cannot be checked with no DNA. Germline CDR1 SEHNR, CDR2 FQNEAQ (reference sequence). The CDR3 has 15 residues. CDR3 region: CASSLSGSGSDEQYF. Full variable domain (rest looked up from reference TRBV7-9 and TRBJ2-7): DTGVSQNPRHKITKRGQNVTFRCDPISEHNRLYWYRQTLGQGPEFLTYFQNEAQLEKSRLLSDRFSAERPKGSFSTLEIQRTEQGDSAMYLCASSLSGSGSDEQYFGPGTRLTVT.

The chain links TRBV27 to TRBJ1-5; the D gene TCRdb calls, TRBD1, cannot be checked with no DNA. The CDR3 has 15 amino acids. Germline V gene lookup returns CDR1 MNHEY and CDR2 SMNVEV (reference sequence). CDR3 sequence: CASSVTGGGGQPQHF.

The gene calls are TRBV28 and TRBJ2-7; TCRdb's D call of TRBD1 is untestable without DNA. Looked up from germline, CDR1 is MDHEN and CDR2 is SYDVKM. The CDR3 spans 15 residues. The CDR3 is CASSFPGQGVHEQYF.

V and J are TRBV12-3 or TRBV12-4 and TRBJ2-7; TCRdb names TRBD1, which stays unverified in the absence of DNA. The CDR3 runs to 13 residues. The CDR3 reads CASTFGAGYEQYF.

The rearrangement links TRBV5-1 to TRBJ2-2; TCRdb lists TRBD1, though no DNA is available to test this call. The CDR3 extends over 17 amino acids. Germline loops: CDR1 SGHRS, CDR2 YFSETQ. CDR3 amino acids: CASSLAGAGENTGELFF. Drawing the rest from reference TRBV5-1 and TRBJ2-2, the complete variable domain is KAGVTQTPRYLIKTRGQQVTLSCSPISGHRSVSWYQQTPGQGLQFLFEYFSETQRNKGNFPGRFSGRQFSNSRSEMNVSTLELGDSALYLCASSLAGAGENTGELFFGEGSRLTVL.

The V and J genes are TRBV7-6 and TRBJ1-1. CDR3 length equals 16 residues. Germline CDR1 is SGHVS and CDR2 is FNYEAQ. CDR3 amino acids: CASSLGGDGLNTEAFF.

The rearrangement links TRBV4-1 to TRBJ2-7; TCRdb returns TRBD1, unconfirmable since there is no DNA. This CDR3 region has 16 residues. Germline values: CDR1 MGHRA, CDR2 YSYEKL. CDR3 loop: CASSPDPRGFAYEQYF.

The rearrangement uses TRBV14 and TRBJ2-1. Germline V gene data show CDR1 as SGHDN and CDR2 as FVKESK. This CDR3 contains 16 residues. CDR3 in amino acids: CASSQGKPSSYNEQFF.

The CDR3 here is CASSSRDRPNREQYF. The rearrangement uses TRBV12-3 or TRBV12-4 and TRBJ2-7; the D call of TRBD1 rests on TCRdb alone, since no DNA is present to check it. This CDR3 has 15 amino acids.

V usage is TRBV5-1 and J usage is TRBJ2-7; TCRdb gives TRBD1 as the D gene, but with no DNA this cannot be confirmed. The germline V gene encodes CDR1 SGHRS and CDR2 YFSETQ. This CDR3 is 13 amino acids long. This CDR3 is CASSFPGAHEQYF. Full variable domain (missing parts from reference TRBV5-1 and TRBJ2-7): KAGVTQTPRYLIKTRGQQVTLSCSPISGHRSVSWYQQTPGQGLQFLFEYFSETQRNKGNFPGRFSGRQFSNSRSEMNVSTLELGDSALYLCASSFPGAHEQYFGPGTRLTVT.

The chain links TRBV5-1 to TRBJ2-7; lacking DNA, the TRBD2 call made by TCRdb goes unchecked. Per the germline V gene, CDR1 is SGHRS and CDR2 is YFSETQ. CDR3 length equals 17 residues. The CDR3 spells CASSLVASGGAPHEQYF.

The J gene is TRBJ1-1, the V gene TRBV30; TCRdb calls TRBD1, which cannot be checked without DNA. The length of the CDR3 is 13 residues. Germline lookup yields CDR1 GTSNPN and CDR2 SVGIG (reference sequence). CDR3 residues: CAWSATGSTEAFF.

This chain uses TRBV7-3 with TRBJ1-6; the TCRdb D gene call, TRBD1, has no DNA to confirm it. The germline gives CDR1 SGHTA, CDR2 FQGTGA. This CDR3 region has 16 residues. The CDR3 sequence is CASSLTEGRGGSPLHF.

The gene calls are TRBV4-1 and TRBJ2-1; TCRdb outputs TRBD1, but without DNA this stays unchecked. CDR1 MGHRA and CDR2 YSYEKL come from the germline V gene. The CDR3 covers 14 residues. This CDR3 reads CASSLPTGGREQFF.

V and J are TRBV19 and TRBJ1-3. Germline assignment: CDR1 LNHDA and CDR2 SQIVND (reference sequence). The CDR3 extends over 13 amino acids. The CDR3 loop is CASSPISGNTIYF.

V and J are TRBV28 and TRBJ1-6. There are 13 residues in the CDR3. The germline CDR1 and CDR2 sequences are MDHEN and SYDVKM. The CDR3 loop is CASSLFANSPLHF.

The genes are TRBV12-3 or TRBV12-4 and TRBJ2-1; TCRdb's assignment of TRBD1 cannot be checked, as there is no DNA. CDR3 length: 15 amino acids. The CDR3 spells CASSFPEGGANEQLF.

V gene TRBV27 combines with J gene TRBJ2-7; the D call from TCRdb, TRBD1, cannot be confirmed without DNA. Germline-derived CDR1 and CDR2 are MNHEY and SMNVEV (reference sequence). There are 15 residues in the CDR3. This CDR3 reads CASKLAPRHPYEQYF.

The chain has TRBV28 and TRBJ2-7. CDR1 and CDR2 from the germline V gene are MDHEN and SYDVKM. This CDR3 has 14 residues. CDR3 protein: CASSYNYNGDEQYF.

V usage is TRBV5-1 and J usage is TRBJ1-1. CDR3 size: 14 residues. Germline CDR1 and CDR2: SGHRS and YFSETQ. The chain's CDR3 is CASSLVQPNTEAFF.

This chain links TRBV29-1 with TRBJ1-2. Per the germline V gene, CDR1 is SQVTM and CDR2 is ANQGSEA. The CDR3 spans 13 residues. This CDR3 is CSVDEGSNYGYTF.

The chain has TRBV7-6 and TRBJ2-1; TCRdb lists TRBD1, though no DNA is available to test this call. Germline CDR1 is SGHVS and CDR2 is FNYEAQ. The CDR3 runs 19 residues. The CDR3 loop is CASSLAMGPEGASYNEQFF.

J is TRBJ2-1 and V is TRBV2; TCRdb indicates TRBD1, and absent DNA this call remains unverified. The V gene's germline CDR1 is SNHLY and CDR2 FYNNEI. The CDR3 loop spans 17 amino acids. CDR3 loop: CASSEAQDRAPYNEQFF.

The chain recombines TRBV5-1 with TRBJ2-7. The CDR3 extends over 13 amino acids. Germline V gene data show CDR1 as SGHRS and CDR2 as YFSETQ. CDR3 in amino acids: CASSFHGSDGQYF.

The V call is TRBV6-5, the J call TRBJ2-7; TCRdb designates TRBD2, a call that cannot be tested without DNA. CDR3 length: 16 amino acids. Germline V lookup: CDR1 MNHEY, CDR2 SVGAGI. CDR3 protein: CASSDGSGEGRHEQYF.